Below, 25 T cell receptor beta chains from the same sample are listed, as sequenced in a study of identical twins. TCRdb called the 5' RACE reads again in MiXCR, with one record for every CDR3 protein. The profile shows around 960,000 distinct CDR3 sequences, approximately 13% of them singletons. This sample was shared with a second study, whose subject was yellow fever vaccine responses in identical twins.

Sequences were obtained from PBMCs. Every receptor here comes from a woman aged 18-29 years in good health.

Only a few counts were recorded for this clonotype. This chain connects TRBV7-6 to TRBJ2-1; 10 bases fit TRBD2. Germline CDR1 SGHVS, CDR2 FNYEAQ. The CDR3 runs to 14 residues. J lost 5 bases, V lost 7 bases, and 5 bases had no gene match. The CDR3 DNA is TGTGCCAGCACCCTAGCGGGAGAGAACAATGAGCAGTTCTTC. Protein: CASTLAGENNEQFF.

This clonotype was found many times. This sequence joins TRBV12-3 or TRBV12-4 and TRBJ2-5, with a possible D match to TRBD1 (6 bases). The CDR3 has 16 amino acids. V was pared by 2 bases and J by 2 bases, with 15 bases between. As DNA, the CDR3 is TGTGCCAGCAGTTTACAGGGCAGGGACAAGCAAGAGACCCAGTACTTC. This codes for CASSLQGRDKQETQYF.

Only a few counts were recorded for this clonotype. The chain carries TRBV6-2 or TRBV6-3 and TRBJ2-7; D unclear. Per germline, CDR1 MNHEY and CDR2 SVGEGT. V dropped 3 bases and J dropped 3 bases, with 12 bases sitting between them. CDR3 length: 14 residues. This chain's CDR3 is CASSYRPTHYEQYF. The CDR3 DNA sequence: TGTGCCAGCAGTTATCGGCCAACCCACTACGAGCAGTACTTC.

This clonotype was observed a handful of times. The chain uses TRBV5-1 and TRBJ2-3; no clear D. Per germline, CDR1 SGHRS and CDR2 YFSETQ. V dropped 7 bases and J dropped 6 bases, with 12 bases sitting between them. CDR3 length: 12 residues. This CDR3 is CASSVAADTQYF. The CDR3 DNA is TGCGCCAGCTCGGTCGCGGCGGATACGCAGTATTTT. Drawing the rest from reference TRBV5-1 and TRBJ2-3, the complete variable domain is KAGVTQTPRYLIKTRGQQVTLSCSPISGHRSVSWYQQTPGQGLQFLFEYFSETQRNKGNFPGRFSGRQFSNSRSEMNVSTLELGDSALYLCASSVAADTQYFGPGTRLTVL.

This sequence joins TRBV11-2 and TRBJ2-1, with no clear D. CDR1 and CDR2 (germline): SGHAT, FQNNGV. CDR3 size: 17 residues. V lost 5 bases and J lost 6, with 23 bases in between. CDR3 sequence (DNA): TGTGCCAGCAGCCCATTCCTTGCAGGTCTTGTCCCCAATGAGCAGTTCTTC. This translates into CASSPFLAGLVPNEQFF.

This clonotype was detected only a few times. The V gene is TRBV3-1, the J gene TRBJ2-1; 13 nucleotides align to TRBD2. The CDR3 runs to 15 residues. CDR1 is LGHDT and CDR2 is YNNKEL in the germline V gene (reference sequence). The ends lost 4 bases at V and 8 bases at J; junction bases unmatched: 5. The CDR3 sequence: CASSRTSGSGYEQFF. As DNA, the CDR3 is TGTGCCAGCAGCCGGACTAGCGGGAGTGGGTATGAGCAGTTCTTC.

This clonotype was found a few times. This chain uses TRBV9 with TRBJ2-1, with 7 bases matching TRBD2. There are 15 residues in the CDR3. The germline V gene encodes CDR1 SGDLS and CDR2 YYNGEE. The ends lost 0 bases at V and 6 bases at J; junction bases unmatched: 6. CDR3 in amino acids: CASSVGGSNGNEQFF. CDR3 nucleotides: TGTGCCAGCAGCGTAGGCGGGAGTAACGGCAATGAGCAGTTCTTC.

This clonotype was recorded a few times. The chain uses TRBV6-1 and TRBJ2-6; no reliable D call. The CDR3 has 15 residues. The V gene lost 7 bases and the J gene lost 2 bases, with 12 bases spanning the gap. Per the germline V gene, CDR1 is MNHNS and CDR2 is SASEGT. The CDR3 reads CASTDRSAGANVLTF. The CDR3 DNA sequence: TGTGCCAGCACCGACCGGAGTGCTGGGGCCAACGTCCTGACTTTC.

Notes on this clonotype: Just one base apart from a much larger clone, this may be a read error. The CDR3 ends on some other residue instead of the conserved phenylalanine or tryptophan, so this is likely a read error. This rearrangement joins TRBV5-1 to TRBJ2-5; D is uncertain. The CDR3 is 14 amino acids. With 3 bases removed from V and 4 bases from J, the gap between germline ends came to 13 bases. Germline V gene sequence: CDR1 SGHRS, CDR2 YFSETQ. The CDR3 DNA follows: TGCGCCAGCAGCTCCCCAACAAGTGGAGAGACCCAGTACTAC. Protein: CASSSPTSGETQYY.

The chain uses TRBV7-2 and TRBJ2-5, with a weak D call TRBD1 (6 bases). This CDR3 comprises 15 residues. Germline V CDR1 and CDR2: SGHTA, FQGNSA. Trimming cost V 7 bases and J 4 bases, with 19 bases left between them. Here the CDR3 reads CASTDSGGSGETQYF. CDR3 coding DNA: TGTGCCAGCACCGATAGTGGGGGCAGTGGAGAGACCCAGTACTTC.

The V and J genes are TRBV7-3 and TRBJ1-1; no clear D gene. V was shortened by 3 bases and J by 4 bases, with 9 bases between the two germline ends. CDR3 length equals 13 residues. Germline loops: CDR1 SGHTA, CDR2 FQGTGA. The CDR3, as DNA: TGTGCCAGCAGCTTTAAACATAGCACTGAAGCTTTCTTT. Its translation: CASSFKHSTEAFF.

The chain employs TRBV19 and TRBJ1-2; D remains ambiguous. Germline values: CDR1 LNHDA, CDR2 SQIVND (reference sequence). CDR3 size: 11 residues. The germline V and J ends were trimmed by 9 bases and 4 bases, with 9 bases remaining between them. The CDR3 DNA sequence: TGTGCCAGCCTCGGCTTCTATGGCTACACCTTC. It codes for CASLGFYGYTF. Using reference TRBV19 and TRBJ1-2 for the parts outside the CDR3, the full variable domain is DGGITQSPKYLFRKEGQNVTLSCEQNLNHDAMYWYRQDPGQGLRLIYYSQIVNDFQKGDIAEGYSVSREKKESFPLTVTSAQKNPTAFYLCASLGFYGYTFGSGTRLTVV.

The sample holds many counts of this clonotype. The chain links TRBV3-1 to TRBJ1-1, with 7 bases lining up with TRBD1. Germline values: CDR1 LGHDT, CDR2 YNNKEL (reference sequence). The trim removed 0 bases at V and 14 bases at J, leaving 15 bases unmatched. CDR3 length: 15 residues. The CDR3 DNA reads as TGTGCCAGCAGCCAAGATGGCCAGGGGGGGAGGAGCCGGTTCTTT. Its translation is CASSQDGQGGRSRFF.

The chain is built from TRBV6-1 and TRBJ1-2, with TRBD1 identical over 7 bases. V was pared by 6 bases and J by 1 base, with 8 bases of the junction left unmatched. The CDR3 length is 15 residues. Germline lookup yields CDR1 MNHNS and CDR2 SASEGT. CDR3 bases: TGTGCCAGCAGCAAAGGACAGGAAATTAACTATGGCTACACCTTC. Residues: CASSKGQEINYGYTF.

The chain employs TRBV4-2 and TRBJ2-6; D call uncertain. This CDR3 contains 16 residues. Germline CDR1 reads LGHNA; CDR2 reads YNFKEQ. Trimming took off 3 bases at V and 3 bases at J, with 12 bases between the two ends. The CDR3 loop is CASSHSLTSGANVLTF. CDR3 bases: TGTGCCAGCAGCCACTCTTTGACGAGTGGGGCCAACGTCCTGACTTTC.

This clonotype has just a few counts. V and J are TRBV5-1 and TRBJ2-2, with 11 bases fitting TRBD2. Germline values: CDR1 SGHRS, CDR2 YFSETQ. V gave up 2 bases and J gave up 2 bases; unmatched junction bases: 5. The CDR3 is 17 amino acids. CDR3 DNA: TGCGCCAGCAGCTTCCCCGGGACTAGCGGAAACACCGGGGAGCTGTTTTTT. Translating gives CASSFPGTSGNTGELFF.

V gene TRBV3-1 combines with J gene TRBJ2-7; D might be TRBD2 (7 bases). Trimming left V 0 bases short and J 8 bases short, with 14 bases between. Germline CDR1 is LGHDT and CDR2 is YNNKEL (reference sequence). The length of the CDR3 is 14 residues. DNA of the CDR3: TGTGCCAGCAGCCAAGAGGGGGGGGGCGGTCAGCAGTACGTC. This encodes CASSQEGGGGQQYV.

CDR3 amino acids: CASSLTMDEQYV. DNA of the CDR3: TGTGCCAGCAGCTTAACTATGGACGAGCAGTACGTC. The genes are TRBV7-8 and TRBJ2-7; D is unclear. Germline values: CDR1 SGHVS, CDR2 FQNEAQ. Between the trimmed V and J ends, which lost 2 bases and 5 bases, there was a span of 7 bases. The CDR3 has 12 residues.

This clonotype was seen more than once but under ten times. This rearrangement joins TRBV25-1 to TRBJ2-1; 8 bases line up with TRBD2. Germline loops: CDR1 MGHDK, CDR2 SYGVNS. The CDR3 is 14 amino acids. Trimming removed 6 bases from V and 4 bases from J; junction bases left unmatched: 5. CDR3 loop: CASRWAGGYNEQFF. CDR3 in DNA: TGTGCCAGCAGGTGGGCGGGGGGTTACAATGAGCAGTTCTTC.

In this sample, this clonotype turned up a few times. The chain combines TRBV3-1 with TRBJ2-3; 8 positions match TRBD2. The CDR3 is 16 residues long. Germline trimming cut 1 base from V and 0 bases from J; bases unmatched to any gene: 3. Germline assignment: CDR1 LGHDT and CDR2 YNNKEL (reference sequence). The CDR3: CASSQAASGSTDTQYF. CDR3 coding DNA: TGTGCCAGCAGCCAAGCGGCTAGCGGGAGCACAGATACGCAGTATTTT.

The V and J genes are TRBV4-2 and TRBJ2-1; possible D gene TRBD2, 5 bases. The CDR3 length is 15 residues. Germline V gives CDR1 LGHNA, CDR2 YNFKEQ. V was shortened by 2 bases and J by 6 bases, with 14 bases between the two germline ends. CDR3 DNA: TGTGCCAGCAGCCAACCGGGATATGCCGGCAATGAGCAGTTCTTC. Its protein is CASSQPGYAGNEQFF.

This clonotype was detected a few times. The chain carries TRBV4-2 and TRBJ2-2; 9 bases map to TRBD2. The CDR3 is 19 residues long. Germline V gene lookup returns CDR1 LGHNA and CDR2 YNFKEQ. Germline trimming cut 4 bases from V and 2 bases from J; bases unmatched to any gene: 14. CDR3 in amino acids: CASSRFGSLAGLNTGELFF. The CDR3 region has the DNA TGTGCCAGCAGCCGATTTGGAAGTCTAGCGGGACTAAACACCGGGGAGCTGTTTTTT.

This clonotype was counted ten times or more. The CDR3 DNA is TGTGCCAGCAGCCGACTGGTACCCGGAAACACCATATATTTT. Its protein product is CASSRLVPGNTIYF. The rearrangement joins TRBV12-3 or TRBV12-4 to TRBJ1-3; D unresolved. Trimming pared 6 bases from V and 4 bases from J, leaving 13 bases between. The CDR3 is 14 residues long.

The chain combines TRBV9 with TRBJ2-1, with TRBD2 matching 10 bases. The J segment lost 3 bases and the V segment lost 3 bases, leaving 3 bases of the junction unmatched. Germline V gives CDR1 SGDLS, CDR2 YYNGEE. The CDR3 has 15 amino acids. DNA for the CDR3: TGTGCCAGCAGCGGGGGGACTAGCGACTACAATGAGCAGTTCTTC. Protein sequence: CASSGGTSDYNEQFF. The full variable domain, completed using reference TRBV9 and TRBJ2-1, is DSGVTQTPKHLITATGQRVTLRCSPRSGDLSVYWYQQSLDQGLQFLIQYYNGEERAKGNILERFSAQQFPDLHSELNLSSLELGDSALYFCASSGGTSDYNEQFFGPGTRLTVL.

This clonotype was counted between two and nine times. V is TRBV6-1 and J is TRBJ2-2; 8 nucleotides line up with TRBD1. The CDR3 sequence is 15 residues long. The germline CDR1 and CDR2 sequences are MNHNS and SASEGT. V gave up 6 bases and J gave up 3 bases; unmatched junction bases: 6. The CDR3 region has the DNA TGTGCCAGCAGGAGGACAGGGCCCCACACCGGGGAGCTGTTTTTT. This gives the protein CASRRTGPHTGELFF.